This TCR beta chain was sequenced during a study of cytomegalovirus exposure and HLA in healthy donors. General study findings and limits: Presence/absence analyses supposed approximately even sequencing depth among donors. Upon later analysis, TCR association rates were observed to vary by HLA locus, being highest for DRB1 and lowest for HLA-C. Per a later analysis, HLA-associated TCR beta chains showed more clonal expansion than other, equally common TCR beta chains.

While unrecorded immune exposures were likely, the donors were nominally healthy when sampled. A remark on this clone: Its antigen is currently unknown.

V was pared by 5 bases and J by 4 bases, with 8 bases of the junction left unmatched. This CDR3 contains 15 residues. In germline, CDR1 is MNHNY, CDR2 SVGAGI (reference sequence). The PCR ran on 60 Vbeta and 13 Jbeta primers. Method: immunoSEQ multiplex PCR; TCRdb's copy keeps in-frame clones and lacks some. Its listing shows approximately 68,000 clones. This TCR came from a female donor in good health and CMV-seropositive. The sequenced sample was PBMCs. The chain joins TRBV6-6 to TRBJ1-2, with TRBD1 matching 9 bases. The CDR3 DNA sequence: TGTGCCAGCAGTCCTTCGACAGGGGGAGGCTATGGCTACACCTTC. Translated, it gives CASSPSTGGGYGYTF.